The 12 T cell receptor beta chains below all came from one sample that was sequenced in a study of identical twins (dated by TCRdb to 2016 to 2018). Library preparation used 5' RACE. Data came from an Illumina HiSeq 2000. The public reads were quality trimmed at Q25 with fastp and then assembled into clones with MiXCR by TCRdb, keeping productive beta chains. Rows are combined by CDR3 protein, so each entry shows the most common genes and DNA. A total of about 520,000 distinct CDR3 sequences appear in this sample, roughly a fifth of them only once. About 0.91% of the sample belongs to the ten largest clones. Another study also made use of these data, one on T cells expressing NK-cell markers.

Sequenced material: CD4+ T cells sorted from blood. The source of these receptors is a woman between 18 and 30 years old in good health.

This chain uses TRBV20-1 with TRBJ2-5, with 9 bases aligning to TRBD1. Germline trimming cut 3 bases from V and 5 bases from J; bases unmatched to any gene: 7. The CDR3 is 14 amino acids. Germline V gene sequence: CDR1 DFQATT, CDR2 SNEGSKA (reference sequence). The CDR3 is CSARWTGARETQYF. CDR3 in DNA: TGCAGTGCTAGGTGGACAGGGGCTCGGGAGACCCAGTACTTC.

The sample holds a few counts of this clonotype. The genes are TRBV3-1 and TRBJ2-5, with D maybe TRBD1 (5 bases). The CDR3 length is 13 residues. The germline gives CDR1 LGHDT, CDR2 YNNKEL (reference sequence). The ends were cut back, 3 bases at V and 3 bases at J, with 8 bases in the middle. This CDR3 is CASSHTQEETQYF. CDR3 nucleotide sequence: TGTGCCAGCAGCCACACACAGGAAGAGACCCAGTACTTC.

CDR3: CVVGTNEKLFF. The DNA for the CDR3 is TGTGTGGTCGGGACTAATGAAAAACTGTTTTTT. The chain links TRBV7-9 to TRBJ1-4, with D uncertain. CDR3 size: 11 residues. CDR1 and CDR2 from the germline V gene are SEHNR and FQNEAQ (reference sequence).

Written as DNA, the CDR3 is TGTGCCAGCAGCCAACGACTAGCGGGGGAAAACATTCAGTACTTC. It specifies CASSQRLAGENIQYF. The chain joins TRBV3-1 to TRBJ2-4, with TRBD2 matching over 12 bases. CDR3 length: 15 amino acids. Per germline, CDR1 LGHDT and CDR2 YNNKEL (reference sequence). The trim removed 2 bases at V and 5 bases at J, leaving 1 base unmatched.

Many counts were recorded for this clonotype. V is TRBV6-6 and J is TRBJ1-1; no clear D gene. Deletions cut 0 bases from V and 2 bases from J, with 4 bases between. The CDR3 sequence is 13 residues long. Germline lookup yields CDR1 MNHNY and CDR2 SVGAGI (reference sequence). The CDR3 loop is CASSYSTNTEAFF. DNA of the CDR3: TGTGCCAGCAGTTACTCGACCAACACTGAAGCTTTCTTT.

This chain joins TRBV30 and TRBJ1-2, with no clear D. V dropped 2 bases and J dropped 3 bases, with 7 bases sitting between them. The germline V gene encodes CDR1 GTSNPN and CDR2 SVGIG (reference sequence). The CDR3 totals 12 residues. The CDR3 DNA sequence: TGTGCCTGGAGTCCCGGCGACTATGGCTACACCTTC. Translated, it gives CAWSPGDYGYTF.

The chain carries TRBV5-4 and TRBJ2-1; D is perhaps TRBD2 (5 bases). The CDR3 consists of 17 residues. Germline CDR1 and CDR2: SGHNT and YYREEE (reference sequence). The germline V and J ends were trimmed by 3 bases and 3 bases, with 19 bases remaining between them. The CDR3, as DNA: TGTGCCAGCAGCTCGTGGCGGAGCGGAGCCAACTACAATGAGCAGTTCTTC. The encoded protein is CASSSWRSGANYNEQFF.

This chain connects TRBV5-1 to TRBJ1-1, with 10 bases lining up with TRBD1. V lost 4 bases, J lost 5 bases, and 11 bases stayed unmatched. The V gene's germline CDR1 is SGHRS and CDR2 YFSETQ. This CDR3 has 16 residues. This chain's CDR3 is CASSRPGTGVDTEAFF. The CDR3 nucleotides read TGCGCCAGCAGCCGTCCCGGGACAGGGGTCGATACTGAAGCTTTCTTT.

This rearrangement joins TRBV5-1 to TRBJ1-2; D perhaps matches TRBD1 (6 bases). This CDR3 is 14 amino acids long. Trimming stripped 4 bases from V and 6 bases from J, with 16 bases between. Germline CDR1 and CDR2: SGHRS and YFSETQ. The CDR3 DNA is TGCGCCAGCAGCGCCGGGACACCTGAGGATGGCTACACCTTC. This codes for CASSAGTPEDGYTF.

The chain has TRBV5-5 and TRBJ2-3; D is unclear. Germline assignment: CDR1 SGHKS and CDR2 YYEKEE (reference sequence). V gave up 0 bases and J gave up 2 bases, with 10 bases separating them. The CDR3 is 15 residues long. The CDR3: CASSLAVLYTDTQYF. In DNA form, the CDR3 reads TGTGCCAGCAGCTTGGCGGTCCTTTACACAGATACGCAGTATTTT.

This clonotype showed up many times. The chain is built from TRBV20-1 and TRBJ2-5, with TRBD1 identical over 7 bases. This CDR3 has 13 residues. Germline V gives CDR1 DFQATT, CDR2 SNEGSKA (reference sequence). The junction had 4 bases not matched to a gene; V was cut back by 5 bases and J by 1 base. The CDR3 nucleotides read TGCAGTGCTCTTCGGACAGGCCAAGAGACCCAGTACTTC. Its translation is CSALRTGQETQYF.

The chain joins TRBV5-1 to TRBJ1-2; the D is unclear. V lost 4 bases, J lost 5 bases, and 18 bases lay in between. Per the germline V gene, CDR1 is SGHRS and CDR2 is YFSETQ. The CDR3 has 15 residues. The CDR3 coding sequence is TGCGCCAGCAGCCCCGGCGGCCCGAGCGGATATGGCTACACCTTC. It codes for CASSPGGPSGYGYTF.